This record looks at one T cell receptor (beta chain) sequence and its context. Its antigen remains unidentified. No much larger clone exists at a distance of one base, and base qualities are not known. This sample was included in a study of cytotoxic CD8 clonotypes in ibrutinib-treated CLL (dated by TCRdb to the early 2020s). Some background on the complete study: The cohort was composed of under 12 relapsed/refractory and about 15 treatment-naive patients; IGHV unmutated status was identified in some 17 patients. Partial responses were observed in approximately 24 patients and complete responses in 2; after a median follow-up of about 69 months, remission was maintained in around 14 patients and progression was observed in approximately 12. Response samples were obtained after a median of 12 months of treatment, with a range of about 6 to 36 months. On average, each sample yielded around 230,000 productive templates and tens of thousands of productive rearrangements. Of the approximately 90 participants in the trial, about 26 had longitudinal samples available. Cryopreserved peripheral blood mononuclear cells were obtained before treatment, at response, and at either sustained remission or disease progression. Every sample from remission and from progressive disease was obtained while the patients were still on ibrutinib. What the authors observed across the whole study: At ibrutinib response clonality went up, during sustained remission it held steady, and at progression it dropped back toward baseline. At baseline, clonality was higher than in age-matched healthy donors and showed a strong correlation with circulating CD8+ T-cell counts. Sustained-remission and progressing patients did not have matched sampling times, and lymph node repertoires were not examined. Public clonotypes were rare and either contracted or stayed stable during treatment, and the rise in clonality at ibrutinib response reflected the expansion of private clonotypes.

The time point label, read with the paper, signifies: eleven to twelve months on ibrutinib. For TCR beta library preparation, 1.5 to 2 micrograms of genomic DNA were isolated from cryopreserved PBMCs. Longitudinal blood samples from CLL patients on ibrutinib monotherapy were analyzed using high-throughput TCR beta sequencing. Patients were enrolled in a phase 2 open-label single-center ibrutinib monotherapy trial. The goal of deep resolution MiSeq sequencing was a depth between 1 in 1 million and 1 in 200,000 T cells, and coverage averaged 10x per clonotype. The immunoSEQ hsTCRB Kit was used to generate TCR beta libraries. The paper's processing steps were these. ImmunoSEQ Data Assistant and ImmunoSEQ Analyzer were used for data analysis, and V, D and J genes were assigned according to IMGT definitions. Clonality, which ranges from 0 to 1, was calculated as one minus the normalized Shannon entropy of productive rearrangement frequencies. Public clonotype analysis was restricted to overrepresented clonotypes comprising at least 0.05% of each patient's repertoire. More than ten age-matched healthy donor repertoires from immuneACCESS were used as controls for clonality. Not all clones reach the TCRdb copy of this immuneACCESS table, which keeps in-frame sequences only. Checked studies attribute under half of the gap to unresolved V genes and leave the rest unexplained. V and J calls and clone size are copied from that table; D and trimming were computed from the DNA. A total of around 200,000 clones appear in this sample, about three quarters of them only once. Together, the top ten hold approximately 6.3% of the sample.

This clonotype originated in a human donor with chronic lymphocytic leukemia. The sequenced sample was PBMCs, obtained after 12 months of ibrutinib treatment.

For the CDR3, the sequence is CASSPTSGGTDTQYF. The DNA reads as follows: TGTGCCAGCAGCCCCACTAGCGGGGGCACAGATACGCAGTATTTT. The rearranged segments are TRBV7-9 and TRBJ2-3, with TRBD2 matching 10 junction bases. The germline V gene (reference sequence) sets CDR1 to SEHNR and CDR2 to FQNEAQ. For this chain, trimming is 5 bases at the V end and 1 base at the J end, and the number of junction bases without a gene match is 3. Spanning cysteine to phenylalanine, the CDR3 consists of 15 amino acids. Only CDR3 DNA remains: 45 bases, in frame from the first base.